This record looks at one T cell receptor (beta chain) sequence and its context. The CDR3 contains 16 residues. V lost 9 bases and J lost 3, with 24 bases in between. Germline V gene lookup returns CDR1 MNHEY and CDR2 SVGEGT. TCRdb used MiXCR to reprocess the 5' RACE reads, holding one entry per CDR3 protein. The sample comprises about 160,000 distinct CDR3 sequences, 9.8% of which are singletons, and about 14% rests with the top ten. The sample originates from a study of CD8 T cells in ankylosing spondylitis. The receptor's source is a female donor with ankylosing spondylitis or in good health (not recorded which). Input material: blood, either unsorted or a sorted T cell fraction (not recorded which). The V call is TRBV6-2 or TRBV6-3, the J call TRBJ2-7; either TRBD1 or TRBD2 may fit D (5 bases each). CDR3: CASSYPWGVGDYEQYF. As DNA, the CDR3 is TGTGCCAGTTCCTACCCGTGGGGCGTCGGGGACTACGAGCAGTACTTC.